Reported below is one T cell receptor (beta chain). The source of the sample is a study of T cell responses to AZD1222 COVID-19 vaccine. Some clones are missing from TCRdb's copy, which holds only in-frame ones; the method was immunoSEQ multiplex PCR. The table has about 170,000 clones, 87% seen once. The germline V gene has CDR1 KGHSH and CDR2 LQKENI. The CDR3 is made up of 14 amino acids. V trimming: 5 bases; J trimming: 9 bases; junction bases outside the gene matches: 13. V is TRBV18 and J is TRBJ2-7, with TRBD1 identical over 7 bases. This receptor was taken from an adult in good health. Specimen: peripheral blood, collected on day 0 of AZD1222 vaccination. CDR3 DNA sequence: TGTGCCAGCTCAACCGGGACAGTACTAATCGGGCAGTACTTC. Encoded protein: CASSTGTVLIGQYF.